Below, one T cell receptor (beta chain) is given with its context. It lacks a known antigen. The protocol used for the library was the immunoSEQ multiplex PCR assay. A mixture of 60 forward primers for TCR Vbeta segments and 13 reverse primers for TCR Jbeta segments was used in the multiplex PCR. Amplification of the CDR3 region of rearranged TCR beta genes was performed with a multiplex PCR assay on genomic DNA. The amplified TCR beta libraries were sequenced on the Illumina HiSeq System as 87-base-pair reads. As for the authors' bioinformatics: A later analysis tallied tens of millions of unique TCR beta chains across the 666 repertoires, and approximately 12 million of those chains were shared by two or more donors. Raw reads were error-corrected and collapsed into unique sequences by a nearest-neighbor algorithm in which closely related sequences were merged to remove PCR and sequencing errors. CDR3 sequences were aligned to IMGT reference sequences to assign V, D and J gene segments. Each retained sequence needed at least a six-nucleotide match to both a V gene segment and a J gene segment. A rearrangement was called productive if the CDR3 had no stop codons and remained in frame with V and J, and every other rearrangement was called non-productive. CDR3 was defined by IMGT convention, running from the second conserved V-encoded cysteine to the conserved J-encoded phenylalanine. The earlier analysis of around 640 of the donors excluded sequences that lacked an unambiguous match to a single V gene segment. An earlier analysis of some 500 of the donors classified V segments as functional when productive rearrangements were above 56.7% and as segregating when the standard deviation between donors was above 5%. A statistical classification framework was built for diagnosing cytomegalovirus status from the catalog of TCR beta chain sequences. In a later analysis, V and J genes were assigned by comparing TCR nucleotide sequences against IMGT/GENE-DB human TR gene sequences. The TCRdist pipeline was used in a later analysis to assign CDR3 sequences and most-parsimonious VDJ recombination scenarios. A later analysis defined each TCR beta chain by its CDR3 amino acid sequence plus V-gene family, and excluded reads lacking a unique V-gene family. A later analysis removed several hundred highly shared, low-generation-probability nucleotide sequences to deal with suspected cross-contamination and a sequencing artifact. In a later analysis, a clonal expansion index for each public chain was calculated from normalized within-repertoire ranks of inferred template counts. In a later analysis, generation probabilities were computed using a VDJ recombination model fitted to out-of-frame rearrangements, and the results were checked against IGoR. In a later analysis, TCR-TCR, TCR-HLA and TCR-CMV co-occurrence was scored with hypergeometric tests, and a repertoire-size bias correction was applied to TCR pairs. To estimate false discovery rates, a later analysis permuted the HLA or CMV assignments 20 times. A later analysis grouped co-occurring TCRs with DBSCAN, adding TCRdist sequence similarity when clustering within HLA-allele-positive subsets. Co-occurrence clustering excluded repertoires with fewer than 30,000 or more than 120,000 public chains, plus five with anomalous nucleotide sharing. TCRdb stores this immuneACCESS table with in-frame sequences only. Part of the clones is absent; in the studies checked, under half of the shortfall reflects unresolved V genes, and no reason is known for the rest. V and J calls and clone size are those listed in that table; D and trimming were worked out from the DNA. The table for this sample records some 30,000 clones. The ten largest clones take up around 4.9% of the sample.

In total, approximately 610 healthy bone marrow donors made up the cohort. All cohort members were sampled while nominally healthy, although unrecorded immune exposures were likely present. The donor was CMV seronegative and belonged to the group of roughly 330 seronegative cohort members. A peripheral blood sample was provided by each donor, and peripheral blood mononuclear cells were used for TCR beta sequencing. The Qiagen DNeasy Blood Extraction Kit was used to extract genomic DNA from the blood cell samples. V is cut back by 3 bases and J by 2 bases, with 6 bases in the junction unmatched. The germline V gene supplies CDR1 MNHNS and CDR2 SASEGT. Measured from the cysteine to the phenylalanine, the CDR3 is 15 residues long. The read is trimmed to its CDR3 DNA, 45 bases read in frame from base 1. The entry originates in a study of cytomegalovirus exposure and HLA in healthy donors (dated by TCRdb to 2016 to 2017). A note on the overall study: In an earlier analysis of around 540 of the donors, about 260 Gb of sequence data and about 110 million unique TCR beta sequences from about 190 million T cells were reported. An early release covering 550 to 650 HLA-typed donors comprised approximately 300 gigabases of sequencing data and approximately 85 million unique TCR sequences. Among the roughly 370 genotyped donors, 75% to 90% belonged to the genetic ancestry cluster associated with self-reported Caucasian donors. The study aimed to test whether signatures of past pathogen exposure could be identified by cataloging public T cell receptors. The study profiled the T cell repertoires of about 720 subjects by immunosequencing and related them to cytomegalovirus serostatus. In addition to the first cohort of 650 to 750 subjects, a separate validation cohort of approximately 120 different subjects was used. To predict cytomegalovirus infection status, the study brought together high-throughput TCR immunosequencing, statistical association of individual TCRs with disease status, and machine learning. A later analysis re-examined previously published TCR beta repertoires from roughly 720 donors and added high-resolution HLA genotyping to investigate patterns of TCR occurrence. Rather than drawing on any new phenotypic data, the later analysis identified candidate immune exposures from TCR beta sequences and the way those sequences occurred across donors. In an earlier analysis of about 590 of the donors, high-throughput TCR beta sequencing was used to judge whether each TCR beta V gene segment behaved as functional or pseudogenic. Donor age, sex, ethnicity and CMV serostatus were collected together with the repertoire data. Genome-wide SNP genotypes for about 60% of the roughly 700 donors were used in a later genetic analysis, which treated that subset as a discovery cohort. All discovery cohort repertoires had been generated using a single sequencing platform. HLA typing included class I and class II loci at four-digit resolution. The number of donors typed differed by locus, with 629-630 for A, B, C, DRB1 and DQB1, around 500 for DQA1, 600 to 610 for DPA1, and some 440 for DPB1. Four or five DR-DQ haplotypes were handled as single units for association and clustering because linkage in the cohort was strong. Across about 380 genotyped donors of the cohort, an average of approximately 240,000 unique TCR beta nucleotide sequences per donor were sequenced, and about a sixth of those sequences were non-productive.

Overall results and qualifications from the work: Strong co-occurrence of HLA alleles, especially DR and DQ, made assigning TCR associations to individual alleles difficult. The classifier was reported to diagnose cytomegalovirus status with high specificity and sensitivity in both the original cohort and the validation cohort. A further reported finding was that TCR beta sequences accurately predicted the HLA-A and HLA-B alleles for most subjects in the first cohort. The authors suggested that the approach could potentially be extended to other disease states and immunological phenotypes. Correlated functional status among segregating V segments might be attributable to linkage disequilibrium, but an unknown experimental factor could not be ruled out. HLA typing was unavailable for some donors at each locus, so association tests used only the typed subset. The cohort was sequenced for TCR beta chains only, and without alpha or paired-chain data the features that could be detected were limited. Most TCR sequences were seen in very few donors, while some public TCRs were found in many individuals. A later analysis found that TCR association rates varied across HLA loci, with DRB1 alleles showing the most associated TCRs and HLA-C alleles the fewest. Most CMV-associated TCR beta chains appeared to be HLA-restricted in a later analysis, and the HLA associations seemed to be driven largely by CMV exposure. V-gene and J-gene trimming of TCR beta chains was associated with a missense DCLRE1C variant in a later genetic analysis, and the association was replicated in an independent cohort. A later genetic analysis reported fewer N-insertions in productive TCRs among donors in an Asian-associated ancestry cluster than the roughly 620-donor mean. The sequencing pipeline was judged likely to have produced a cluster of highly shared sequence variants as a technical artifact. A later analysis reported that several top co-occurrence clusters appeared linked to parvovirus B19, influenza, CMV and Epstein-Barr virus. An earlier analysis of some 590 of the donors showed that most TCR beta V segments appeared in productive rearrangements either about 87% or about 30% of the time, which broadly matched IMGT annotations. Presence/absence analyses assumed roughly uniform sequencing depth across donors, an assumption that may not hold. Immune exposure information for the cohort was limited to CMV serostatus. Some IMGT-functional V segments, including TRBV6-2 and TRBV6-3, could not be told apart with the 87-base-pair reads, so those segments were excluded. Specific HLA alleles were associated with around 18,000 TCR beta sequences at a false discovery rate of 0.05 in a later analysis. The earlier analysis of nearly 600 of the donors excluded 15 to 20 rarely observed V segments, including chromosome 9 orphons, because counts were too low. A few of the identified cytomegalovirus-associated TCR beta chains were confirmed in vitro to be specific for cytomegalovirus antigens. In a later analysis, HLA-associated TCR beta chains showed more clonal expansion and lower generation probabilities than non-associated chains that were equally common. A total of 164 TCR beta chains were listed by the study as associated with cytomegalovirus.

The specimen sequenced was PBMCs. The chain is made from TRBV6-1 and TRBJ1-2; 7 middle bases align to TRBD1. The receptor was isolated from a female donor in good health and CMV-seronegative. The DNA sequence is given as TGTGCCAGCAGTGACCCGCCCAGGGGGAACTATGGCTACACCTTC. It translates as CASSDPPRGNYGYTF.